These T cell receptor beta chains were read from a single sample in a study of PD-1 blockade in classical Hodgkin lymphoma. TCRdb keeps only in-frame clones here, not all; method: immunoSEQ multiplex PCR. The top ten clones hold about 17% of a sample with some 93,000 clones, 83% of them seen once. The sequenced sample was peripheral blood mononuclear cells (PBMCs), obtained before the fourth cycle of nivolumab. These receptors originate from a human donor with classical Hodgkin lymphoma. Both conserved end residues are trimmed from each CDR3. A clone size is listed for some rows: how often the clone was seen (once, few, many), or a class if it is expanded.

v_call	clone_size	j_call	cdr3_aa
TRBV2	.	TRBJ1-1	ASSGQGFGSRTEAF
TRBV13	.	TRBJ2-3	ASSRRLAGVADTQY
TRBV5-6	.	TRBJ2-1	ASSPGLAGSYNEQF
TRBV7-6	.	TRBJ1-1	ASSLSILRGSHPTEAF
TRBV2	.	TRBJ2-1	AATSGLTFNEQF
TRBV5-1	.	TRBJ2-7	ASSPPAAGAAGEQY
TRBV5-1	.	TRBJ2-3	ASSLGGSPTDTQY
TRBV9	few	TRBJ2-1	ASSEGGSGRQVDEQF
TRBV5-1	.	TRBJ1-2	ASSQGAGGYGYT
TRBV28	.	TRBJ1-3	ASSLRVSSSGNTIY
TRBV9	.	TRBJ2-7	ASSVVPSGPYEQY
TRBV11-1	.	TRBJ2-7	ASSWTSGSYEQY
TRBV5-4	.	TRBJ2-7	ASSLDWTGKLGEQY
TRBV6-4	.	TRBJ2-7	ASSDSVADTGLEQY
TRBV19	.	TRBJ1-2	ASSIDGGVPNYGYT
TRBV19	.	TRBJ2-7	ASAETGQREQY
TRBV9	once	TRBJ2-3	ASSVVLAETDTQY
TRBV5-1	.	TRBJ1-1	ASSLGVGGAEAF
TRBV5-1	.	TRBJ1-6	ASSLEQRNSPLH
TRBV7-2	few	TRBJ2-5	ASSRSPSETQY
TRBV19	.	TRBJ2-6	ASSMVGGASGANVLT
TRBV7-6	.	TRBJ2-3	ASSILAGGSTDTQY
TRBV10-3	.	TRBJ2-2	AIRIGESGELF
TRBV7-9	.	TRBJ2-7	ASSSTVSGRGYEQY
TRBV7-6	.	TRBJ2-2	ASSPGLATNTGELF
TRBV10-3	.	TRBJ2-3	AISETGGADTQY
TRBV6-5	.	TRBJ2-7	ASRQGLETTYEQY
TRBV5-4	once	TRBJ2-7	ASSSRQGTSYEQY
TRBV7-2	.	TRBJ2-4	ASSPGLAGGSKNIQY
TRBV7-9	.	TRBJ2-7	ASSLAGTETYEQY
TRBV14	.	TRBJ1-2	ASSPDVNYGYT